This T cell receptor beta chain appears in the sequencing data of a study of OX40 agonist ivuxolimab in advanced cancers. Study-level points and caveats: The expanded peripheral T cells' antigen specificity was not determined.

Comment on this clone: The antigen is unknown.

TCRdb's copy holds only in-frame clones and misses some; the assay was immunoSEQ multiplex PCR. The data contain roughly 50,000 clones, approximately 89% of them seen just once; the ten biggest clones take up more than 5%. This CDR3 is built from 14 residues. Germline values: CDR1 SGHKS, CDR2 YYEKEE (reference sequence). V gave up 3 bases and J gave up 0 bases, with 10 bases separating them. V is TRBV5-5 and J is TRBJ2-7; perhaps D is TRBD1 or TRBD2 (5 bases each). This TCR was sampled from an adult with an advanced solid tumor such as melanoma, head and neck, liver or kidney cancer. The material was CD4+ or CD8+ T cells sorted from blood, obtained in a trial of the OX40 agonist ivuxolimab. The DNA for the CDR3 is TGTGCCAGCAGCTGGGACGGAAGCTCCTACGAGCAGTACTTC. Translating it yields CASSWDGSSYEQYF.